What follows are 17 T cell receptor beta chains derived from one specimen sequenced in a study of blood T cell repertoires in COVID-19. Repertoires were generated with immunoSEQ multiplex PCR, while TCRdb's copy carries only in-frame clones and drops some. The data hold roughly 220,000 clones, with about 86% observed a single time. The sequencing sample was made of PBMCs or T cells enriched from blood (not recorded which). Receptors were obtained from a woman in her fifties or sixties with acute COVID-19.

The chain couples TRBV27 to TRBJ2-7; unclear D gene. CDR1 and CDR2 from the germline V gene are MNHEY and SMNVEV (reference sequence). Trimming stripped 0 bases from V and 0 bases from J, with 6 bases between. The CDR3 spans 14 residues. CDR3 sequence: CASSLSVDSYEQYF. The CDR3 DNA reads as TGTGCCAGCAGTTTATCGGTAGACTCCTACGAGCAGTACTTC.

This rearrangement joins TRBV20-1 to TRBJ2-7; 9 bases agree with TRBD2. In germline, CDR1 is DFQATT, CDR2 SNEGSKA (reference sequence). Unmatched junction bases numbered 25, after V lost 3 bases and J lost 13 bases. CDR3 size: 17 residues. In nucleotides, the CDR3 is TGCAGTGCTAGTAAAGACCATAGCGGGAGTCAACCCTACGAGGGATACTTC. Translated: CSASKDHSGSQPYEGYF.

The chain uses TRBV2 and TRBJ2-7; 10 nucleotides align to TRBD2. The CDR3 is 16 residues long. Germline loops: CDR1 SNHLY, CDR2 FYNNEI. The V gene end was trimmed by 2 bases and the J gene end by 7 bases; junction bases not matched to a gene: 11. The CDR3 loop reads CASSEPSGRGIREQYF. The CDR3 DNA reads TGTGCCAGCAGTGAACCCAGCGGGAGGGGTATTCGGGAGCAGTACTTC.

This chain links TRBV7-2 with TRBJ2-7; TRBD1 aligns across 9 bases. Trimming at V came to 5 bases and at J to 9 bases, leaving 11 bases not matched to a gene. The CDR3 sequence is 14 residues long. CDR1 and CDR2 from the germline V gene are SGHTA and FQGNSA. Here the CDR3 reads CASSPGQGKKRQYF. The CDR3 nucleotides read TGTGCCAGCAGCCCGGGACAGGGTAAGAAGCGGCAGTACTTC.

The gene calls are TRBV10-3 and TRBJ2-7; 10 nucleotides match TRBD2. The germline CDR1 and CDR2 sequences are ENHRY and SYGVKD. The CDR3 totals 14 residues. Trimming removed 6 bases from V and 3 bases from J; junction bases left unmatched: 5. CDR3 bases: TGTGCCATCAGCGAAGCGGGAGGGAACTACGAGCAGTACTTC. Translating it yields CAISEAGGNYEQYF.

CDR3: CASSFSENTEAFF. In DNA, the CDR3 is TGTGCCAGCAGCTTTTCAGAGAACACTGAAGCTTTCTTT. The chain links TRBV7-3 to TRBJ1-1; no clear D. Per the germline V gene, CDR1 is SGHTA and CDR2 is FQGTGA. The CDR3 loop spans 13 amino acids. Trimming shortened V by 3 bases and J by 1 base, and 6 bases separated the two germline ends.

The chain has TRBV7-9 and TRBJ2-7; TRBD2 might be the D (7 bases). The germline V gene encodes CDR1 SEHNR and CDR2 FQNEAQ (reference sequence). Trimming removed 1 base from V and 5 bases from J, with 15 bases in between. The CDR3 is made up of 15 amino acids. The CDR3 DNA follows: TGTGCCAGCAGCTTAGAAGGGGGAGGGCCCCACGAGCAGTACTTC. Translation gives CASSLEGGGPHEQYF.

The gene calls are TRBV6-2 or TRBV6-3 and TRBJ2-3; 7 nucleotides agree with TRBD2. The CDR3 is 14 amino acids. V lost 5 bases, J lost 2 bases, and 4 bases stayed unmatched. The germline V gene encodes CDR1 MNHEY and CDR2 SVGEGT. CDR3 in amino acids: CASSVGTTTDTQYF. CDR3 nucleotide sequence: TGTGCCAGCAGTGTTGGGACTACCACAGATACGCAGTATTTT.

J is TRBJ2-2 and V is TRBV7-2, with D uncertain. There are 16 residues in the CDR3. V lost 6 bases and J lost 0, with 14 bases in between. Per germline, CDR1 SGHTA and CDR2 FQGNSA. The chain's CDR3 is CASSPLAVANTGELFF. DNA of the CDR3: TGTGCCAGCAGTCCTTTAGCTGTAGCGAACACCGGGGAGCTGTTTTTT.

This sequence joins TRBV27 and TRBJ2-2; maybe TRBD1 (6 bases). V lost 6 bases and J 0 bases, leaving 11 bases between the germline ends. There are 15 residues in the CDR3. Germline CDR1 MNHEY, CDR2 SMNVEV (reference sequence). CDR3 region: CASSRYRANTGELFF. CDR3 DNA: TGTGCCAGCAGCCGGTACAGGGCGAACACCGGGGAGCTGTTTTTT.

The rearrangement joins TRBV7-3 to TRBJ2-6; TRBD2 matches at 8 bases. Germline V CDR1 and CDR2: SGHTA, FQGTGA. J was trimmed by 11 bases and V by 4 bases; bases with no gene match: 7. The CDR3 totals 14 residues. The CDR3 nucleotides are TGTGCCAGCAGCTCATGGACTAGCTCCCACGTCCTGACTTTC. Translating it yields CASSSWTSSHVLTF.

The chain has TRBV7-9 and TRBJ1-2, with D maybe TRBD1 (6 bases). The CDR3 has 13 residues. Germline V CDR1 and CDR2: SEHNR, FQNEAQ (reference sequence). Between the trimmed V and J ends, which lost 2 bases and 3 bases, there was a span of 7 bases. DNA for the CDR3: TGTGCCAGCAGCTTAACAGGGCACTATGGCTACACCTTC. Translation gives CASSLTGHYGYTF.

V is TRBV5-1 and J is TRBJ2-1; 10 bases agree with TRBD1. CDR3 length equals 15 residues. Germline V lookup: CDR1 SGHRS, CDR2 YFSETQ. V lost 0 bases, J lost 4 bases, and 1 base stayed unmatched. CDR3 loop: CASSLEGQGYNEQFF. The CDR3 bases are TGCGCCAGCAGCTTGGAGGGACAGGGGTACAATGAGCAGTTCTTC.

This chain links TRBV4-1 with TRBJ1-5; TRBD1 agrees at 12 bases. The CDR3 length is 19 residues. The germline V gene has CDR1 MGHRA and CDR2 YSYEKL. Trimming at V came to 1 base and at J to 6 bases, leaving 13 bases not matched to a gene. The CDR3 loop reads CASSQAPRGTGGAGQPQHF. As DNA, the CDR3 is TGCGCCAGCAGCCAAGCCCCGAGGGGGACAGGGGGCGCAGGTCAGCCCCAGCATTTT.

V is TRBV10-3 and J is TRBJ2-2; possibly TRBD1 for D (6 bases). The V gene lost 2 bases and the J gene lost 4 bases, with 8 bases spanning the gap. The CDR3 extends over 14 amino acids. In germline, CDR1 is ENHRY, CDR2 SYGVKD. CDR3 DNA sequence: TGTGCCATCAGTGAGGTGGACAGCACCGGGGAGCTGTTTTTT. The encoded protein is CAISEVDSTGELFF.

V gene TRBV7-2 combines with J gene TRBJ2-5; possibly TRBD2 for D (6 bases). The germline V gene encodes CDR1 SGHTA and CDR2 FQGNSA. This CDR3 spans 15 amino acids. Trimming stripped 2 bases from V and 4 bases from J, with 14 bases between. Written as DNA, the CDR3 is TGTGCCAGCAGCTTATTGGCCGGGAGAGTAGAGACCCAGTACTTC. Translated, it gives CASSLLAGRVETQYF.

As to this clone: The identical CDR3 is also encoded by other nucleotide sequences in the sample. The V and J genes are TRBV28 and TRBJ2-1, with D hard to call. Germline CDR1 MDHEN, CDR2 SYDVKM. This CDR3 region has 11 residues. V dropped 5 bases and J dropped 7 bases, with 6 bases sitting between them. CDR3 sequence: CASSPRNEQFF. DNA for the CDR3: TGTGCCAGCAGTCCCCGGAATGAGCAGTTCTTC.